Below are 18 T cell receptor beta chains sequenced from a single sample in a study of cytotoxic CD8 clonotypes in ibrutinib-treated CLL. Using immunoSEQ multiplex PCR, the repertoire was profiled, and TCRdb retains in-frame clones only, with some absent. The sample contains more than 25,000 clones, more than 75% of which appear only once. Here the sequenced sample was PBMCs, taken after 36 months of ibrutinib treatment. The receptors come from a human donor with chronic lymphocytic leukemia.

This clone turned up a few times. The chain recombines TRBV4-1 with TRBJ2-2; the D gene is possibly TRBD1 (5 bases). CDR1 and CDR2 (germline): MGHRA, YSYEKL. This CDR3 is built from 14 residues. Trimming removed 4 bases from V and 2 bases from J, with 8 bases in between. The CDR3 protein is CASSRRDNTGELFF. CDR3 DNA: TGCGCCAGCAGCCGCAGGGATAACACCGGGGAGCTGTTTTTT.

The chain employs TRBV6-5 and TRBJ1-1, with TRBD1 identical over 9 bases. The trim removed 2 bases at V and 3 bases at J, leaving 4 bases unmatched. The CDR3 totals 15 residues. CDR1 is MNHEY and CDR2 is SVGAGI in the germline V gene. The CDR3 bases are TGTGCCAGCAGTTACGGGGACAGGGTGTACACTGAAGCTTTCTTT. It specifies CASSYGDRVYTEAFF.

The V gene is TRBV11-2, the J gene TRBJ2-2; 8 nucleotides align to TRBD1. This CDR3 has 19 amino acids. V gave up 3 bases and J gave up 5 bases; unmatched junction bases: 17. In germline, CDR1 is SGHAT, CDR2 FQNNGV. CDR3 DNA: TGTGCCAGCAGCTTCGGCTATCTCGGACAGGGCCTTTTGACCGGGGAGCTGTTTTTT. This gives the protein CASSFGYLGQGLLTGELFF.

This sequence joins TRBV9 and TRBJ2-2; no clear D gene. Trimming shortened V by 3 bases and J by 6 bases, and 3 bases separated the two germline ends. This CDR3 contains 11 residues. In germline, CDR1 is SGDLS, CDR2 YYNGEE. CDR3 in amino acids: CASSAPGELFF. In DNA form, the CDR3 reads TGTGCCAGCAGCGCCCCCGGGGAGCTGTTTTTT.

This clone has at least ten counts. This chain connects TRBV2 to TRBJ1-2; possibly TRBD1 for D (6 bases). V was shortened by 7 bases and J by 2 bases, with 14 bases between the two germline ends. CDR1 SNHLY and CDR2 FYNNEI come from the germline V gene. The CDR3 consists of 14 residues. The DNA of the CDR3 is TGTGCCAGCAAGGGGGAGGGAGGGAACTATGGCTACACCTTC. Translation: CASKGEGGNYGYTF.

The chain carries TRBV19 and TRBJ1-1; perhaps TRBD1 as D (5 bases). This CDR3 has 14 residues. CDR1 is LNHDA and CDR2 is SQIVND in the germline V gene (reference sequence). V lost 5 bases to trimming and J lost 11 bases, with 21 bases between them. CDR3 protein: CASSPQTVGGWAFF. DNA of the CDR3: TGTGCCAGTAGTCCCCAGACAGTCGGAGGTTGGGCTTTCTTT.

V usage is TRBV10-3 and J usage is TRBJ1-2; a weak D match, TRBD1 (5 bases). This CDR3 comprises 15 residues. The V gene's germline CDR1 is ENHRY and CDR2 SYGVKD. Trimming shortened V by 4 bases and J by 7 bases, and 19 bases separated the two germline ends. The CDR3 DNA follows: TGTGCCATCAGTGCTAGGGACGGGAAAGAGGGTGGCTACACCTTC. Protein product: CAISARDGKEGGYTF.

The V gene is TRBV2, the J gene TRBJ1-1; tentatively, D is TRBD1 (6 bases). Germline V gene data show CDR1 as SNHLY and CDR2 as FYNNEI. The CDR3 covers 15 residues. V dropped 8 bases and J dropped 1 base, with 17 bases sitting between them. The CDR3 DNA is TGTGCCAGCTTTCGGGACACCTTAACGAACACTGAAGCTTTCTTT. This translates into CASFRDTLTNTEAFF.

The V gene is TRBV10-3, the J gene TRBJ1-2; D not resolved. Germline V gives CDR1 ENHRY, CDR2 SYGVKD. The V and J ends lost 0 bases and 8 bases respectively, with 19 bases between them. The CDR3 spans 16 residues. DNA of the CDR3: TGTGCCATCAGTGAGTCGGGAGGCCCCGCAAGAAAGGGCTACACCTTC. The encoded protein is CAISESGGPARKGYTF.

This chain connects TRBV5-1 to TRBJ2-7; weak D call: TRBD2 (5 bases). Trimming removed 2 bases from V and 3 bases from J, with 9 bases in between. This CDR3 is built from 13 residues. Germline CDR1 SGHRS, CDR2 YFSETQ. CDR3 residues: CASSFGSYYEQYF. CDR3 DNA sequence: TGCGCCAGCAGCTTTGGGAGCTACTACGAGCAGTACTTC.

The gene calls are TRBV7-9 and TRBJ2-5; no firm D call. Per the germline V gene, CDR1 is SEHNR and CDR2 is FQNEAQ (reference sequence). V lost 1 base to trimming and J lost 5 bases, with 8 bases between them. This CDR3 is 13 amino acids long. The CDR3 sequence: CASSLELEETQYF. CDR3 nucleotide sequence: TGTGCCAGCAGCTTAGAACTCGAGGAGACCCAGTACTTC.

The chain has TRBV5-4 and TRBJ2-3, with D perhaps TRBD2 (5 bases). V was shortened by 4 bases and J by 1 base, with 7 bases between the two germline ends. The CDR3 runs 13 residues. CDR1 and CDR2 from the germline V gene are SGHNT and YYREEE (reference sequence). CDR3 DNA sequence: TGTGCCAGCAGCCTCGGGGGCACAGATACGCAGTATTTT. It translates to CASSLGGTDTQYF.

In this sample, this clone turned up a few times. The V gene is TRBV5-4, the J gene TRBJ1-6; D gene ambiguous. Germline lookup yields CDR1 SGHNT and CDR2 YYREEE (reference sequence). V was trimmed by 4 bases and J by 4 bases, leaving 12 bases between them. CDR3 size: 15 residues. CDR3 in DNA: TGTGCCAGCAGCCCCGACGTGGGGTATAATTCACCCCTCCACTTT. This sequence encodes CASSPDVGYNSPLHF.

The rearrangement joins TRBV2 to TRBJ1-1; 10 bases match TRBD1. The CDR3 runs 15 residues. V lost 7 bases and J lost 0; bases outside the gene matches: 5. The germline V gene has CDR1 SNHLY and CDR2 FYNNEI. This CDR3 reads CASTWGTGVNTEAFF. CDR3 coding DNA: TGTGCCAGCACCTGGGGGACAGGGGTGAACACTGAAGCTTTCTTT.

This chain uses TRBV19 with TRBJ1-2; a weak D match, TRBD1 (5 bases). Germline V gives CDR1 LNHDA, CDR2 SQIVND (reference sequence). Trimming removed 8 bases at V and 8 bases at J, with 18 bases between. This CDR3 is built from 13 residues. CDR3 protein: CASSPTGREGYTF. CDR3 DNA: TGTGCCAGTTCTCCTACGGGCAGGGAGGGCTACACCTTC.

The chain recombines TRBV9 with TRBJ2-5, with 7 bases that match TRBD2. The CDR3 has 15 residues. Germline assignment: CDR1 SGDLS and CDR2 YYNGEE. The V gene end was trimmed by 4 bases and the J gene end by 1 base; junction bases not matched to a gene: 7. CDR3 in DNA: TGTGCCAGCAGCACACTCAGCGGGACCCAAGAGACCCAGTACTTC. Its translation: CASSTLSGTQETQYF.

This chain joins TRBV11-2 and TRBJ2-3; 11 bases match TRBD2. Germline CDR1 SGHAT, CDR2 FQNNGV. Trimming cost V 5 bases and J 6 bases; bases outside gene matches: 13. CDR3 length equals 17 residues. This chain's CDR3 is CASSTGLAASWKDTQYF. CDR3 nucleotides: TGTGCCAGCAGCACGGGACTAGCGGCAAGTTGGAAGGATACGCAGTATTTT.

J is TRBJ1-3 and V is TRBV5-1; D may be TRBD1 (5 bases). This CDR3 spans 15 amino acids. The germline V gene encodes CDR1 SGHRS and CDR2 YFSETQ. V was cut by 1 base and J by 4 bases, with 12 bases left in between. For the CDR3, the DNA is TGCGCCAGCAGCTTGTTAGGAGGGGTCGGAAACACCATATATTTT. Amino acid sequence: CASSLLGGVGNTIYF. Filled out from reference TRBV5-1 and TRBJ1-3, the complete variable domain reads KAGVTQTPRYLIKTRGQQVTLSCSPISGHRSVSWYQQTPGQGLQFLFEYFSETQRNKGNFPGRFSGRQFSNSRSEMNVSTLELGDSALYLCASSLLGGVGNTIYFGEGSWLTVV.